This T cell receptor beta chain was documented in a study of T cell repertoires in cytomegalovirus infection. Study context: An indication of both CMV infection and matching HLA type came from public TCR beta signatures.

Using its own MiXCR run on the reads, TCRdb lists one record per CDR3 protein. Among about 330,000 distinct CDR3 sequences listed, more than 8% were seen once. V was cut by 0 bases and J by 6 bases, with 12 bases left in between. The CDR3 spans 15 residues. Germline-derived CDR1 and CDR2 are SGHTA and FQGNSA. The sample taken for sequencing was PBMCs. This sequence originates from a human donor in good health (CMV status not recorded). Some clones in this sample may be carry-over from other donors' samples. The rearrangement joins TRBV7-2 to TRBJ1-5, with D hard to call. The CDR3 bases are TGTGCCAGCAGCTTAGCGGGGTTTGGAAGTCAGCCCCAGCATTTT. Amino acid sequence: CASSLAGFGSQPQHF.